This T cell receptor beta chain was identified during a study of Ad26.COV2.S vaccination and SARS-CoV-2 variants. Study-wide background: Donor was in the COV1001 Ad26.COV2.S trial arm. The authors gave Ad26.COV2.S intramuscularly, either once or twice 56 days apart. Study results and caveats: Those who received the vaccine showed greater spike-specific TCR breadth than those given placebo.

Per the germline V gene, CDR1 is MNHNY and CDR2 is SVGAGI (reference sequence). CDR3 length equals 16 residues. The trim removed 6 bases at V and 1 base at J, leaving 7 bases unmatched. Only in-frame clones appear in the TCRdb table, and some are missing; sequencing was by immunoSEQ multiplex PCR. This table holds about 330,000 clones, almost 90% found once. Noted treatment: around 19 received Ad26.COV2.S at low or high dose, single or two shots; 5 received placebo; per-sample allocation not given. Samples were taken on day 63 after the first vaccine or placebo injection. An adult aged 18-55 years in Boston served as the donor. With regard to this clone: Its antigen is not known.

This sequence joins TRBV6-6 and TRBJ1-2; TRBD1 matches 11 bases. This receptor was identified in a person between 18 and 60 years old who received the Ad26.COV2.S COVID-19 vaccine or a placebo. Sequenced here: peripheral blood, sampled in a trial of Ad26.COV2.S vaccine versus placebo. CDR3 amino acids: CASRSGQGVLNYGYTF. CDR3 bases: TGTGCCAGCAGGTCGGGACAGGGGGTTCTTAACTATGGCTACACCTTC.